This is a list of T cell receptor beta chains from one sample in a study of early T cells in non-severe SARS-CoV-2 infection. In TCRdb, the 5' RACE reads were re-called with MiXCR into one record per CDR3 protein. Among roughly 90,000 distinct CDR3 sequences listed, roughly an eighth were seen once. Sequenced sample: whole blood. The receptors originated from an adult who was a healthcare worker with PCR-confirmed SARS-CoV-2 infection or an uninfected control (not recorded which). The conserved cysteine and the conserved F or W are not part of the CDR3 here. Fields, in order: clone size, V gene, J gene, CDR3 protein. For some rows the clone size is stated as once, few or many, or as a class when expanded; others skip it.

clone_size: many
v_call: TRBV6-5
j_call: TRBJ2-7
cdr3_aa: ASSRDRAHEQY

clone_size: many
v_call: TRBV5-1
j_call: TRBJ2-3
cdr3_aa: ASSSIAGGTDTQY

clone_size: many
v_call: TRBV19
j_call: TRBJ2-7
cdr3_aa: ASSLEAGAYEQY

clone_size: many
v_call: TRBV5-1
j_call: TRBJ1-1
cdr3_aa: ASSWTEGTEAF

clone_size: -
v_call: TRBV5-1
j_call: TRBJ1-4
cdr3_aa: ASSPGTANEKLF

clone_size: -
v_call: TRBV10-3
j_call: TRBJ1-6
cdr3_aa: AISKNGNPLH

clone_size: -
v_call: TRBV12-1
j_call: TRBJ2-1
cdr3_aa: ASSFKLEVFPNEQF

clone_size: few
v_call: TRBV29-1
j_call: TRBJ1-2
cdr3_aa: SVAQGTNYGYT

clone_size: -
v_call: TRBV18
j_call: TRBJ2-7
cdr3_aa: ASSWAGTGSREQY

clone_size: many
v_call: TRBV20-1
j_call: TRBJ2-7
cdr3_aa: SARGGQFYEQY

clone_size: many
v_call: TRBV7-9
j_call: -
cdr3_aa: ASSARFDRQY

clone_size: -
v_call: TRBV29-1
j_call: TRBJ2-1
cdr3_aa: SVEWGASYNEQF

clone_size: -
v_call: TRBV5-4
j_call: TRBJ2-7
cdr3_aa: ASSPGLAASYEQY

clone_size: few
v_call: TRBV20-1
j_call: TRBJ2-7
cdr3_aa: SARQGGEQY

clone_size: many
v_call: TRBV7-9
j_call: TRBJ2-2
cdr3_aa: ASSLGLAANTGELF

clone_size: few
v_call: TRBV30
j_call: TRBJ1-3
cdr3_aa: AWSVSGNTIY

clone_size: -
v_call: TRBV2
j_call: TRBJ1-5
cdr3_aa: ASSAWAAPGPQH

clone_size: many
v_call: TRBV5-1
j_call: TRBJ2-7
cdr3_aa: ASSSYVGQGGYEQY

clone_size: -
v_call: TRBV6-1
j_call: TRBJ1-3
cdr3_aa: ASRLYSGNTIY

clone_size: -
v_call: TRBV14
j_call: TRBJ2-2
cdr3_aa: ASSQEGTERLNTGELF

clone_size: few
v_call: TRBV14
j_call: TRBJ2-7
cdr3_aa: ASGRSSYEQY

clone_size: many
v_call: TRBV7-2
j_call: TRBJ2-4
cdr3_aa: ASSFWTGSNTAKNIQY

clone_size: -
v_call: TRBV20-1
j_call: TRBJ2-1
cdr3_aa: SAPPPSGGRYNEQF

clone_size: -
v_call: TRBV19
j_call: TRBJ1-5
cdr3_aa: ASRGQGVRGNQPQH

clone_size: few
v_call: TRBV12-3/TRBV12-4
j_call: TRBJ2-1
cdr3_aa: ASSHGAAGGSEQF

clone_size: many
v_call: TRBV7-9
j_call: TRBJ2-6
cdr3_aa: ASSALIGANVLT

clone_size: few
v_call: TRBV2
j_call: TRBJ1-3
cdr3_aa: APRDGNTIY

clone_size: -
v_call: TRBV5-6
j_call: TRBJ2-4
cdr3_aa: ASSLGGPLAKNIQY

clone_size: -
v_call: TRBV14
j_call: TRBJ1-4
cdr3_aa: ASSQARVGVEKLF

clone_size: -
v_call: TRBV7-9
j_call: TRBJ2-5
cdr3_aa: ASSPKGVPETQY

clone_size: -
v_call: TRBV6-4
j_call: TRBJ2-7
cdr3_aa: ASSLREGSYEQY

clone_size: few
v_call: TRBV2
j_call: TRBJ2-7
cdr3_aa: ASRREDYEQY

clone_size: -
v_call: TRBV5-1
j_call: TRBJ2-5
cdr3_aa: ASRRSGEQETQY

clone_size: many
v_call: TRBV3-1
j_call: TRBJ2-2
cdr3_aa: ASSQAGGGTNTGELF

clone_size: few
v_call: TRBV28
j_call: TRBJ2-7
cdr3_aa: ASRRSSGGTPDEQY

clone_size: -
v_call: TRBV5-1
j_call: TRBJ2-1
cdr3_aa: ASSDGTVPYNEQF

clone_size: few
v_call: TRBV7-8
j_call: TRBJ2-3
cdr3_aa: ASSPRLAGGVDTQY

clone_size: many
v_call: TRBV5-3
j_call: TRBJ1-2
cdr3_aa: ARSANPGTGGKGYT

clone_size: -
v_call: TRBV4-1
j_call: TRBJ2-1
cdr3_aa: ASSLSGHNEQF

clone_size: few
v_call: TRBV6-5
j_call: TRBJ1-2
cdr3_aa: ASSGRTGNYGYT

clone_size: few
v_call: TRBV2
j_call: TRBJ2-7
cdr3_aa: ASLTSGKSKPWEQY

clone_size: many
v_call: TRBV5-4
j_call: TRBJ2-7
cdr3_aa: ASSTTGFDEQY

clone_size: -
v_call: TRBV19
j_call: TRBJ2-3
cdr3_aa: ASSTPGQGVADTQY

clone_size: few
v_call: TRBV12-3/TRBV12-4
j_call: TRBJ2-2
cdr3_aa: ASSLGLGCTGELF

clone_size: -
v_call: TRBV12-3/TRBV12-4
j_call: TRBJ2-7
cdr3_aa: ASTLRFGTGGEQY

clone_size: many
v_call: TRBV7-2
j_call: TRBJ1-5
cdr3_aa: ASSPRGRGGWGNQPQH

clone_size: few
v_call: TRBV7-9
j_call: TRBJ2-5
cdr3_aa: ASSLTLWTGTKETQY

clone_size: few
v_call: TRBV10-2
j_call: TRBJ1-5
cdr3_aa: ASSEQVSNQPQH

clone_size: -
v_call: TRBV29-1
j_call: TRBJ2-1
cdr3_aa: SVPIPNRVNEQF

clone_size: -
v_call: TRBV12-3/TRBV12-4
j_call: TRBJ2-1
cdr3_aa: ASSSKAGGPGNEQF

clone_size: -
v_call: TRBV19
j_call: TRBJ2-1
cdr3_aa: ASSMTYNEQF

clone_size: few
v_call: TRBV4-1
j_call: TRBJ2-7
cdr3_aa: ASSQRTGTYEQY